The T cell receptor (beta chain) described here comes from a study of blood T cell repertoires in COVID-19. Study-level background: Donors in the United States, Italy and Spain gave samples during acute or convalescent COVID-19. From T cells, B-cell-depleted T cells, or PBMCs came the material, which was cDNA or gDNA.

Per the germline V gene, CDR1 is SGHDT and CDR2 is YYEEEE. This CDR3 is built from 13 residues. The V end was cut by 6 bases, the J end by 5 bases, with 14 bases between. Which cohort a participant joined came from the clinical history participants gave. Original processing methods: Nucleated cell counts were estimated from reference gene primer amplification. TCRdb's copy holds only in-frame clones and misses some; the assay was immunoSEQ multiplex PCR. The DNA was the basis for D and trimming; V, J and clone size are from that table. In the table there are approximately 190,000 clones, more than 65% of which are singletons.

The TCR comes from a man aged 40-50 years who had recovered from COVID-19. The V call is TRBV5-6, the J call TRBJ2-5; D is unresolved. The sequenced sample consisted of PBMCs or T cells enriched from blood (not recorded which). The CDR3 region is CASTFYSRETQYF. CDR3 in DNA: TGTGCCAGCACTTTTTACTCCCGGGAGACCCAGTACTTC.